The 32 T cell receptor beta chains below were found in one sample sequenced in a study of blood T cells in healthy people across ages. Primed by a sample-barcoded 5' primer and a J-beta primer mix, a second PCR proceeded for about 7 to 11 cycles. MiXCR was run by TCRdb on the 5' RACE reads, yielding one entry per CDR3 protein. The table has approximately 600,000 distinct CDR3 sequences, 45% to 65% seen once. Sample: blood. Receptor source: a man in his 60s in good health.

This clonotype was observed once. J is TRBJ1-2 and V is TRBV2, with D possibly being TRBD1 (5 bases). Germline loops: CDR1 SNHLY, CDR2 FYNNEI. V lost 6 bases and J 2 bases, leaving 13 bases between the germline ends. The CDR3 length is 14 residues. CDR3 residues: CASRDGTGNYGYTF. The CDR3 DNA sequence: TGTGCCAGCAGGGACGGAACAGGAAACTATGGCTACACCTTC.

This clonotype was counted only a few times. The rearrangement joins TRBV2 to TRBJ2-1; D gene unclear. This CDR3 contains 11 residues. The V end was cut by 3 bases, the J end by 8 bases, with 5 bases between. In germline, CDR1 is SNHLY, CDR2 FYNNEI. CDR3 loop: CASSEVYEQFF. The CDR3 DNA reads TGTGCCAGCAGTGAGGTTTATGAGCAGTTCTTC.

The V and J genes are TRBV5-6 and TRBJ2-1, with D unresolved. Per germline, CDR1 SGHDT and CDR2 YYEEEE. The V gene lost 6 bases and the J gene lost 9 bases, with 16 bases spanning the gap. The CDR3 has 13 amino acids. The CDR3 loop reads CASTRPSRSEQFF. CDR3 nucleotide sequence: TGTGCCAGCACCCGACCGTCCCGCAGTGAGCAGTTCTTC.

The chain carries TRBV6-5 and TRBJ2-5; the D is unclear. Per the germline V gene, CDR1 is MNHEY and CDR2 is SVGAGI. Trimming shortened V by 0 bases and J by 2 bases, and 10 bases separated the two germline ends. This CDR3 region has 15 residues. This CDR3 reads CASSYSMATQETQYF. In DNA, the CDR3 is TGTGCCAGCAGTTACTCGATGGCCACACAAGAGACCCAGTACTTC.

The chain links TRBV7-8 to TRBJ2-7; possible D gene TRBD2, 5 bases. Germline loops: CDR1 SGHVS, CDR2 FQNEAQ. The CDR3 contains 14 residues. Trimming shortened V by 8 bases and J by 0 bases, and 14 bases separated the two germline ends. The CDR3 here is CASDRGVSSYEQYF. CDR3 DNA: TGTGCCAGCGACCGGGGTGTTAGCTCCTACGAGCAGTACTTC.

The chain combines TRBV20-1 with TRBJ2-4, with no clear D. Deletions cut 3 bases from V and 11 bases from J, with 17 bases between. Germline CDR1 DFQATT, CDR2 SNEGSKA (reference sequence). This CDR3 spans 13 amino acids. In DNA form, the CDR3 reads TGCAGTGCTAGCTACCAGGCACTTAAGCTTCAGTACTTC. Its protein is CSASYQALKLQYF.

The chain links TRBV7-9 to TRBJ1-2, with D perhaps TRBD1 (5 bases). Trimming removed 0 bases at V and 0 bases at J, with 11 bases between. Germline CDR1 is SEHNR and CDR2 is FQNEAQ (reference sequence). The CDR3 sequence is 16 residues long. The chain's CDR3 is CASSLAGSGANYGYTF. The CDR3 nucleotides are TGTGCCAGCAGCTTAGCTGGGTCGGGGGCTAACTATGGCTACACCTTC.

In DNA, the CDR3 is TGTGCCAGCAGTTACGGATGGAGCTCCTACGAGCAGTACTTC. It translates to CASSYGWSSYEQYF. The chain employs TRBV6-6 and TRBJ2-7, with D unclear. V was cut by 2 bases and J by 0 bases, with 8 bases left in between. The CDR3 runs to 14 residues. The germline V gene encodes CDR1 MNHNY and CDR2 SVGAGI (reference sequence).

This clonotype was detected a few times. The chain employs TRBV7-2 and TRBJ2-5, with 8 bases fitting TRBD1. Trimming at V came to 5 bases and at J to 5 bases, leaving 10 bases not matched to a gene. CDR1 is SGHTA, CDR2 FQGNSA, per germline. There are 15 residues in the CDR3. The CDR3 loop reads CASSQFTGGWETQYF. The DNA for the CDR3 is TGTGCCAGCAGCCAATTCACAGGGGGTTGGGAGACCCAGTACTTC. Combining the CDR3 with reference TRBV7-2 and TRBJ2-5 gives the whole variable domain GAGVSQSPSNKVTEKGKDVELRCDPISGHTALYWYRQSLGQGLEFLIYFQGNSAPDKSGLPSDRFSAERTGGSVSTLTIQRTQQEDSAVYLCASSQFTGGWETQYFGPGTRLLVL.

This clonotype has a count of ten or more. V is TRBV20-1 and J is TRBJ2-5; 7 bases are a match to TRBD2. Germline lookup yields CDR1 DFQATT and CDR2 SNEGSKA (reference sequence). CDR3 length equals 12 residues. Losses at the gene ends were 6 bases for V and 7 bases for J; bases not matched to a gene: 8. The CDR3 here is CSARDSGGTQYF. The CDR3 DNA sequence: TGCAGTGCCCGGGACTCGGGGGGGACCCAGTACTTC.

V is TRBV12-3 or TRBV12-4 and J is TRBJ2-1; 7 bases align to TRBD2. This CDR3 spans 14 amino acids. J lost 7 bases, V lost 0 bases, and 3 bases had no gene match. CDR3 DNA: TGTGCCAGCAGTTTAGCGCCTAGCGGTAATGAGCAGTTCTTC. Protein: CASSLAPSGNEQFF.

This clonotype has a handful of counts. The chain is built from TRBV3-1 and TRBJ2-7, with D possibly being TRBD1 (6 bases). The V gene's germline CDR1 is LGHDT and CDR2 YNNKEL (reference sequence). The CDR3 is 15 amino acids. Trimming left V 0 bases short and J 2 bases short, with 11 bases between. The CDR3 sequence is CASSQDRQATYEQYF. The CDR3 DNA sequence: TGTGCCAGCAGCCAAGATAGACAGGCTACCTACGAGCAGTACTTC.

V is TRBV9 and J is TRBJ2-5; possibly TRBD2 for D (5 bases). V lost 2 bases, J lost 1 base, and 21 bases lay in between. Germline-derived CDR1 and CDR2 are SGDLS and YYNGEE. The CDR3 consists of 18 residues. The CDR3 here is CASSVDPNPRAAQETQYF. Written as DNA, the CDR3 is TGTGCCAGCAGCGTTGACCCCAACCCACGAGCGGCCCAAGAGACCCAGTACTTC.

The chain has TRBV4-1 and TRBJ2-4, with D uncertain. Germline CDR1 and CDR2: MGHRA and YSYEKL. There are 15 residues in the CDR3. V dropped 1 base and J dropped 9 bases, with 16 bases sitting between them. This chain's CDR3 is CASSQGTGRVGIQYF. CDR3 in DNA: TGCGCCAGCAGCCAAGGGACGGGCAGAGTGGGCATTCAGTACTTC.

This rearrangement joins TRBV10-3 to TRBJ1-4, with TRBD1 as a possible D gene (6 bases). The length of the CDR3 is 13 residues. Germline CDR1 ENHRY, CDR2 SYGVKD. The V end was cut by 10 bases, the J end by 7 bases, with 16 bases between. The CDR3 DNA follows: TGTGCCACCAGGGGAGGGAGCGGTGAAAAACTGTTTTTT. This gives the protein CATRGGSGEKLFF.

This clonotype has ten or more counts. V usage is TRBV12-3 or TRBV12-4 and J usage is TRBJ1-6, with 9 bases identical to TRBD1. The CDR3 covers 15 residues. After removal of 6 bases from V and 6 bases from J, the junction contained 6 bases not matched to a gene. CDR3 sequence (DNA): TGTGCCAGCAGATTGGGGACAGGGATTAATTCACCCCTCCACTTT. This gives the protein CASRLGTGINSPLHF.

This clonotype was picked up a small number of times. V gene TRBV3-1 combines with J gene TRBJ1-2; D is undetermined. Germline V gives CDR1 LGHDT, CDR2 YNNKEL (reference sequence). The CDR3 consists of 12 residues. V dropped 0 bases and J dropped 3 bases, with 2 bases sitting between them. The DNA for the CDR3 is TGTGCCAGCAGCCAAGAGGACTATGGCTACACCTTC. Translating gives CASSQEDYGYTF.

The rearrangement uses TRBV29-1 and TRBJ2-5, with D perhaps matching TRBD2 (6 bases). V was shortened by 3 bases and J by 2 bases, with 10 bases between the two germline ends. This CDR3 spans 13 amino acids. In germline, CDR1 is SQVTM, CDR2 ANQGSEA. The CDR3 sequence: CSVDPGGQETQYF. As DNA, the CDR3 is TGCAGCGTTGACCCTGGAGGGCAAGAGACCCAGTACTTC.

This clonotype has more than one count but fewer than ten. The genes are TRBV29-1 and TRBJ2-1, with 10 nucleotides matching TRBD1. J gave up 6 bases and V 5 bases, and 10 bases lay outside the gene matches. CDR3 length: 15 amino acids. The V gene's germline CDR1 is SQVTM and CDR2 ANQGSEA. The CDR3 loop reads CSVIRTGGNFNEQFF. CDR3 sequence (DNA): TGCAGCGTTATCCGGACAGGGGGTAATTTCAATGAGCAGTTCTTC.

Points on this clonotype: A much larger clone lies a single base off, so this may be a read error. V usage is TRBV6-5 and J usage is TRBJ2-7, with TRBD2 as a possible D gene (7 bases). Germline loops: CDR1 MNHEY, CDR2 SVGAGI. CDR3 size: 14 residues. CDR3 residues: CVSSWTAGAGEQYF. CDR3 DNA: TGTGTCAGCAGTTGGACGGCGGGGGCGGGCGAGCAGTACTTC.

The chain combines TRBV2 with TRBJ2-1; TRBD2 matches 11 bases. The CDR3 spans 15 residues. Germline V gene sequence: CDR1 SNHLY, CDR2 FYNNEI. Unmatched junction bases numbered 8, after V lost 8 bases and J lost 5 bases. CDR3 sequence: CASRRLAGSNNEQFF. The CDR3, as DNA: TGTGCCAGCCGAAGACTAGCGGGGTCTAACAATGAGCAGTTCTTC.

The gene calls are TRBV7-9 and TRBJ2-5; D is undetermined. The DNA end lines up better with TRBJ2-7; the J call may be wrong. The CDR3 has 12 residues. Germline CDR1 is SEHNR and CDR2 is FQNEAQ (reference sequence). CDR3 residues: CASSQMGGEQYF. CDR3 sequence (DNA): TGTGCCAGCAGCCAGATGGGCGGCGAGCAGTACTTC.

The chain recombines TRBV12-3 or TRBV12-4 with TRBJ2-4, with TRBD2 identical over 8 bases. After removal of 5 bases from V and 2 bases from J, the junction contained 5 bases not matched to a gene. This CDR3 region has 15 residues. The CDR3 DNA sequence: TGTGCCAGCAGTCCTCGGGGGGGCCCCAAAAACATTCAGTACTTC. This encodes CASSPRGGPKNIQYF.

CDR3 sequence (DNA): TGTGCCAGCAGCTTGAATACAGGGTCGAGATACGAGCAGTACTTC. Protein: CASSLNTGSRYEQYF. The chain carries TRBV7-9 and TRBJ2-4; weak D call: TRBD1 (6 bases). The last part of the DNA fits TRBJ2-7 better; the J call may be wrong. Germline CDR1 is SEHNR and CDR2 is FQNEAQ (reference sequence). The CDR3 extends over 15 amino acids.

There are a few counts of this clonotype. This chain links TRBV20-1 with TRBJ2-1; 8 nucleotides agree with TRBD2. The CDR3 length is 15 residues. CDR1 is DFQATT and CDR2 is SNEGSKA in the germline V gene (reference sequence). V shed 3 bases and J 6 bases; nucleotides not matched to a gene: 10. The CDR3 protein is CSASPGGARINEQFF. DNA for the CDR3: TGCAGTGCTAGTCCCGGGGGGGCACGGATCAATGAGCAGTTCTTC.

The CDR3 DNA follows: TGTGCCAGCATCCACATGTCGGGGGCCTCCTACGAGCAGTACTTC. Protein product: CASIHMSGASYEQYF. This chain connects TRBV6-5 to TRBJ2-7, with D perhaps given as TRBD1 or TRBD2 (6 bases each). The CDR3 is 15 amino acids. CDR1 is MNHEY and CDR2 is SVGAGI in the germline V gene. V dropped 7 bases and J dropped 0 bases, with 16 bases sitting between them.

V gene TRBV21-1 combines with J gene TRBJ2-7; no check of the table's D call, TRBD2, against the DNA was made. TRBV21-1 is recorded as a pseudogene. This CDR3 spans 16 amino acids. The CDR3 loop reads CASSKGRDQRGYEQYF. CDR3 nucleotides: TGTGCCAGCAGCAAAGGTCGGGACCAACGGGGCTACGAGCAGTACTTC.

This clonotype was seen only a few times. The chain uses TRBV6-2 or TRBV6-3 and TRBJ1-2, with 12 bases that match TRBD1. The J segment lost 7 bases and the V segment lost 6 bases, leaving 3 bases of the junction unmatched. The germline CDR1 and CDR2 sequences are MNHEY and SVGEGT. This CDR3 comprises 13 residues. The CDR3 DNA reads TGTGCCAGCAGAGGGACAGGGGGCGGTGGCTACACCTTC. Amino acid sequence: CASRGTGGGGYTF.

In this sample, this clonotype turned up a few times. V usage is TRBV7-9 and J usage is TRBJ2-3, with D tentatively TRBD2 (5 bases). The V and J ends lost 5 bases and 2 bases respectively, with 14 bases between them. Germline lookup yields CDR1 SEHNR and CDR2 FQNEAQ (reference sequence). The CDR3 runs 15 residues. The chain's CDR3 is CASSAGRLTTDTQYF. The DNA for the CDR3 is TGTGCCAGCAGCGCAGGTCGACTAACCACAGATACGCAGTATTTT.

The chain employs TRBV12-5 and TRBJ2-3; 9 bases align to TRBD2. Germline V gene lookup returns CDR1 LGHNT and CDR2 FRNRAP. V dropped 1 base and J dropped 2; count of bases not matched to a gene: 7. The CDR3 is 17 residues long. The CDR3 loop is CASGLGKAGGLTDTQYF. Here the CDR3 DNA reads TGTGCTAGTGGTTTGGGGAAAGCGGGGGGACTCACAGATACGCAGTATTTT.

The chain uses TRBV3-1 and TRBJ2-3; 7 bases are shared with TRBD2. Germline values: CDR1 LGHDT, CDR2 YNNKEL (reference sequence). V lost 4 bases, J lost 4 bases, and 5 bases stayed unmatched. The CDR3 sequence is 14 residues long. CDR3 residues: CASSRGLGADTQYF. CDR3 sequence (DNA): TGTGCCAGCAGCCGCGGACTAGGTGCAGATACGCAGTATTTT.

The chain is built from TRBV11-1 and TRBJ1-6, with 7 bases lining up with TRBD1. Per germline, CDR1 SGHAT and CDR2 FQDESV (reference sequence). There are 14 residues in the CDR3. Losses at the gene ends were 6 bases for V and 9 bases for J; bases not matched to a gene: 8. The DNA for the CDR3 is TGTGCCAGCAGTAACAGACAGGGTGGTTCACCCCTCCACTTT. Its protein is CASSNRQGGSPLHF. Looking up the rest from reference TRBV11-1 and TRBJ1-6 gives the full variable domain: EAEVAQSPRYKITEKSQAVAFWCDPISGHATLYWYRQILGQGPELLVQFQDESVVDDSQLPKDRFSAERLKGVDSTLKIQPAELGDSAMYLCASSNRQGGSPLHFGNGTRLTVT.